Many counts were recorded for the clone carrying this TCR beta chain. Its antigen is as yet unknown. These data are taken from a study of T cells after yellow fever vaccination. Study-wide results and limits: Weaker, the secondary response peaked sooner, at day 5 versus 15. Reappearance after the booster was observed for most primary-vaccination clones (roughly 97% CD4, less than 90% CD8). Relatively few clonotypes were ones that appeared in both CD4 and CD8 compartments.

TCRdb independently ran MiXCR on the 5' RACE reads; one entry per CDR3 protein. The sample lists about 350,000 distinct CDR3 sequences, about 4% occurring once. V lost 5 bases to trimming and J lost 5 bases; unmatched junction nucleotides: 8. Germline V gene sequence: CDR1 SQVTM, CDR2 ANQGSEA. The CDR3 contains 16 residues. Sample: PBMCs, taken 5 days after the yellow fever booster vaccination. The chain couples TRBV29-1 to TRBJ2-1, with 14 nucleotides matching TRBD2. The TCR comes from a man between 18 and 35 years old who received the YFV17D yellow fever vaccine. The CDR3 loop reads CSVFRTSGGSHNEQFF. CDR3 sequence (DNA): TGCAGCGTTTTTCGGACTAGCGGGGGGTCCCACAATGAGCAGTTCTTC.